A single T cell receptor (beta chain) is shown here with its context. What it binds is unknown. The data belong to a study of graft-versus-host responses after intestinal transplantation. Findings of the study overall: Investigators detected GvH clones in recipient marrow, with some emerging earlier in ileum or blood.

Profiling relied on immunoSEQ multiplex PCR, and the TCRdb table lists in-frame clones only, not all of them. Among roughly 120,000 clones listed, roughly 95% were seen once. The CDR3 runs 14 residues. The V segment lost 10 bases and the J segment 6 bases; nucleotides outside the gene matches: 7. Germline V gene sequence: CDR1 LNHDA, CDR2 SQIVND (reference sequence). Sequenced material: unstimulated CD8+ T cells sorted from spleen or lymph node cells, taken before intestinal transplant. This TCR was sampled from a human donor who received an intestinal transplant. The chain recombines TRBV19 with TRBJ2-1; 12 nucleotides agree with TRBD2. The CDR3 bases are TGTGCCACGCGGACTAGCGGGGCGGGCAATGAGCAGTTCTTC. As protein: CATRTSGAGNEQFF.